This TCR beta chain appears in the sequencing data of a study of blood T cell repertoires in COVID-19. Original methodology: Amplification of reference gene primers was used by the study to estimate nucleated cell counts. Clones were sequenced by immunoSEQ multiplex PCR, and TCRdb holds only the in-frame ones, with some missing. That table gives V, J and clone size, and the DNA gave D and trimming. In the table there are around 79,000 clones, 83% of which are singletons. V gave up 7 bases and J gave up 5 bases; unmatched junction bases: 9. There are 14 residues in the CDR3. Germline V gene sequence: CDR1 LNHDA, CDR2 SQIVND (reference sequence).

This clonotype originated in a woman aged 60-75 years with acute or convalescent COVID-19. The chain is built from TRBV19 and TRBJ1-1; the match to TRBD1 covers 8 bases. The sample taken for sequencing was peripheral blood. The CDR3 DNA reads as TGTGCCAGTAACGGACAGGGAAGGTGGACTGAAGCTTTCTTT. Its protein is CASNGQGRWTEAFF.